This TCR beta chain was sequenced for a study of T-cell reconstitution after alpha-beta-depleted transplantation in children. Using unique molecular identifiers, the investigators prepared the TCRbeta library. TCRdb called the PCR reads again in MiXCR, with one record for every CDR3 protein. Of tens of thousands of distinct CDR3 sequences in the sample, approximately 11% were seen once. This clonotype was found many times. Trimming cost V 3 bases and J 2 bases; bases outside gene matches: 6. The CDR3 is 17 amino acids. The chain is built from TRBV12-3 or TRBV12-4 and TRBJ2-3; TRBD2 agrees at 12 bases. The sample in question was PBMCs from the stem cell graft donor, obtained from the stem cell graft. The TCR comes from a human donor who donated a stem cell graft to a child with chronic granulomatous disease. The CDR3 DNA reads TGTGCCAGCAGTTTTTCGCTAGCGGGAGGGCTCACAGATACGCAGTATTTT. Translation gives CASSFSLAGGLTDTQYF.